Below are 9 T cell receptor beta chains sequenced from a single sample in a study of blood T cell repertoires in COVID-19. Measured with immunoSEQ multiplex PCR; TCRdb has only the in-frame clones, and not every one. In the table there are some 80,000 clones, roughly nine tenths of which are singletons. The sequencing input was peripheral blood. The receptor set was obtained from a woman of 80 years or more with active or convalescent COVID-19.

This clone came up a few times. The chain joins TRBV4-3 to TRBJ1-2, with D tentatively TRBD1 (5 bases). V was cut by 0 bases and J by 7 bases, with 12 bases left in between. The CDR3 is 14 residues long. The germline V gene encodes CDR1 LGHNA and CDR2 YSLEER. The DNA for the CDR3 is TGCGCCAGCAGCCAAGAAGCGGGGGTTCCTGGCTACACCTTC. Translating it yields CASSQEAGVPGYTF.

This sequence joins TRBV28 and TRBJ1-5, with 9 bases aligning to TRBD1. The CDR3 contains 15 residues. The germline CDR1 and CDR2 sequences are MDHEN and SYDVKM. The ends lost 6 bases at V and 6 bases at J; junction bases unmatched: 9. The CDR3 DNA follows: TGTGCCAGCAGCTCCGGGACAGGGTCGGGTCAGCCCCAGCATTTT. Translating it yields CASSSGTGSGQPQHF. Using reference TRBV28 and TRBJ1-5 for the parts outside the CDR3, the full variable domain is DVKVTQSSRYLVKRTGEKVFLECVQDMDHENMFWYRQDPGLGLRLIYFSYDVKMKEKGDIPEGYSVSREKKERFSLILESASTNQTSMYLCASSSGTGSGQPQHFGDGTRLSIL.

The V call is TRBV5-4, the J call TRBJ1-2; D is possibly TRBD1 (6 bases). Per germline, CDR1 SGHNT and CDR2 YYREEE (reference sequence). The CDR3 spans 18 residues. Trimming removed 3 bases at V and 1 base at J, with 22 bases between. This chain's CDR3 is CASSSGLQLRGGNYGYTF. The CDR3 DNA follows: TGTGCCAGCAGCTCAGGTTTACAGTTGAGGGGGGGTAACTATGGCTACACCTTC.

The genes are TRBV6-4 and TRBJ1-2, with 7 positions matching TRBD1. The CDR3 is made up of 15 amino acids. CDR1 is MRHNA and CDR2 is SNTAGT in the germline V gene. J gave up 4 bases and V 4 bases, and 9 bases lay outside the gene matches. This chain's CDR3 is CASSASGQAPYGYTF. For the CDR3, the DNA is TGTGCCAGCAGTGCCTCAGGACAGGCCCCCTATGGCTACACCTTC.

The V call is TRBV7-8, the J call TRBJ1-1; TRBD1 might be the D (6 bases). The CDR3 totals 14 residues. Germline CDR1 is SGHVS and CDR2 is FQNEAQ. V gave up 5 bases and J gave up 0 bases, with 10 bases separating them. This CDR3 is CASSHRVMNTEAFF. The CDR3 DNA reads as TGTGCCAGCAGCCACAGGGTTATGAACACTGAAGCTTTCTTT.

V is TRBV13 and J is TRBJ2-3, with unresolved D. This CDR3 spans 14 amino acids. Deletions cut 4 bases from V and 2 bases from J, with 10 bases between. Germline V gives CDR1 PRHDT, CDR2 FYEKMQ (reference sequence). CDR3 sequence: CASSSPGSTDTQYF. The CDR3 nucleotides read TGTGCCAGCAGCTCCCCCGGGTCCACAGATACGCAGTATTTT.

This clone was found once. The chain employs TRBV25-1 and TRBJ2-5, with D tentatively TRBD2 (5 bases). There are 14 residues in the CDR3. Between the trimmed V and J ends, which lost 3 bases and 4 bases, there was a span of 12 bases. Germline-derived CDR1 and CDR2 are MGHDK and SYGVNS. This CDR3 reads CASSDRTRLETQYF. CDR3 coding DNA: TGTGCCAGCAGTGACCGAACTAGGTTAGAGACCCAGTACTTC.

The chain carries TRBV7-2 and TRBJ1-6; D not certain. V lost 5 bases and J lost 14, with 13 bases in between. Germline V gene data show CDR1 as SGHTA and CDR2 as FQGNSA. This CDR3 region has 12 residues. The CDR3 bases are TGTGCCAGCAGCCTCACAATTCAGGCCCTCCACTTT. Translating gives CASSLTIQALHF.

The rearrangement joins TRBV27 to TRBJ1-2; a weak D match, TRBD1 (5 bases). Germline-derived CDR1 and CDR2 are MNHEY and SMNVEV (reference sequence). Trimming pared 5 bases from V and 8 bases from J, leaving 12 bases between. CDR3 length equals 12 residues. The CDR3 loop is CASSPPRGGYTF. CDR3 DNA: TGTGCCAGCAGTCCCCCCCGGGGGGGCTACACCTTC.